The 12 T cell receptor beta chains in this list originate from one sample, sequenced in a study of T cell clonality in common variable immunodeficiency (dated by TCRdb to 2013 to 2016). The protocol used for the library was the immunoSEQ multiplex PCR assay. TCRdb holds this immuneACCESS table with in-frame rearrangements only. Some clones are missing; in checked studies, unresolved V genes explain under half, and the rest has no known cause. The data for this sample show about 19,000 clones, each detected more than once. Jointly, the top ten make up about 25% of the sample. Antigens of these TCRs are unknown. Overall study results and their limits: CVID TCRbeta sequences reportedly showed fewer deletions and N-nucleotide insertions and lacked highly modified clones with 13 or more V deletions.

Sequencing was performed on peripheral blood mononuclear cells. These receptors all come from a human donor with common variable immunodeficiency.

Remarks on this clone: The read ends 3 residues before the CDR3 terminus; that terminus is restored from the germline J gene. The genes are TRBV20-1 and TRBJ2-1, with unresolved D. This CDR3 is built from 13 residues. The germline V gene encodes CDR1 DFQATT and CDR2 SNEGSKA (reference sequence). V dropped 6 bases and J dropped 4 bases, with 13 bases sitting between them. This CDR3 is CSAPSFTYNEQFF. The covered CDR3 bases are TGCAGTGCCCCCTCCTTTACATACAATGAG.

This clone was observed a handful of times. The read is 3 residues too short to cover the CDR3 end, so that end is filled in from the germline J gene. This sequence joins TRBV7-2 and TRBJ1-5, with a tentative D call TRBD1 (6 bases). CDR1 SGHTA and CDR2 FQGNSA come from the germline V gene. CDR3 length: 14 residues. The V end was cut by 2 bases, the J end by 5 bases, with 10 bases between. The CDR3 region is CASSLQGRHQPQHF. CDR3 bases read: TGTGCCAGCAGCTTACAGGGGCGGCATCAGCCC.

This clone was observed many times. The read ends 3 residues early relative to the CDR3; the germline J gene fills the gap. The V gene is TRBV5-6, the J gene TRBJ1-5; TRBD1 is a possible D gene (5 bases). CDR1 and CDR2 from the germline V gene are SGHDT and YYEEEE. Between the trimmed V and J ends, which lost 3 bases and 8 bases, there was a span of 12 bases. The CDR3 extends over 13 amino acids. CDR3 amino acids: CASSSTPGEPQHF. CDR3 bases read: TGTGCCAGCAGCTCCACCCCGGGGGAGCCC.

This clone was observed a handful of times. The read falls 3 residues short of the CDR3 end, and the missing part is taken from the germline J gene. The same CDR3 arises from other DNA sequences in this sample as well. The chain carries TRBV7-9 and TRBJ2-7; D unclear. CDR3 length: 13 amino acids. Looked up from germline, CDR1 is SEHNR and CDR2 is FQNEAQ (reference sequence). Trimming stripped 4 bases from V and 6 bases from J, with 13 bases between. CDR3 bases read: TGTGCCAGCAGCTCAATAACACGTCCCGAG. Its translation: CASSSITRPE. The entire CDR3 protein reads CASSSITRPEQYF.

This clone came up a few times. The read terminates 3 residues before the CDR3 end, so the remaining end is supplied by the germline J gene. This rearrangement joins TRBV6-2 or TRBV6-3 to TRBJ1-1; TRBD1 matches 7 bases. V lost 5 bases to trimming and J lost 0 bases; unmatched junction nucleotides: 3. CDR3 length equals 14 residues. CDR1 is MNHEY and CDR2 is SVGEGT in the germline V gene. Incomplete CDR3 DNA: TGTGCCAGCAGTAGGGACAGATTGAACACTGAA. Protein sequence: CASSRDRLNTE. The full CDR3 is CASSRDRLNTEAFF.

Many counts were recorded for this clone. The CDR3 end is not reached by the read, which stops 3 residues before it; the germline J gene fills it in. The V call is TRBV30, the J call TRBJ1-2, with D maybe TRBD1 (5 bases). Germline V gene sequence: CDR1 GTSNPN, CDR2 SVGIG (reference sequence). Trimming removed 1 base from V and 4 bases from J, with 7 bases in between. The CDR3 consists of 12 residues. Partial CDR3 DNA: TGTGCCTGGAGTGCAGGGCGCTATGGC. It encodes CAWSAGRYG. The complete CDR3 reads CAWSAGRYGYTF. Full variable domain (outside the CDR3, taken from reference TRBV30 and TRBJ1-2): SQTIHQWPATLVQPVGSPLSLECTVEGTSNPNLYWYRQAAGRGLQLLFYSVGIGQISSEVPQNLSASRPQDRQFILSSKKLLLSDSGFYLCAWSAGRYGYTFGSGTRLTVV.

CDR3 protein: CASSYESGGQETQYF. CDR3 DNA (partial): TGTGCCAGCAGCTACGAGAGCGGGGGGCAAGAGACC. The chain combines TRBV7-2 with TRBJ2-5; 9 bases align to TRBD2. The read stops 3 residues short of the end of the CDR3; the missing end is completed from the germline J gene. Germline CDR1 reads SGHTA; CDR2 reads FQGNSA. The CDR3 consists of 15 residues. After removal of 4 bases from V and 2 bases from J, the junction contained 5 bases not matched to a gene.

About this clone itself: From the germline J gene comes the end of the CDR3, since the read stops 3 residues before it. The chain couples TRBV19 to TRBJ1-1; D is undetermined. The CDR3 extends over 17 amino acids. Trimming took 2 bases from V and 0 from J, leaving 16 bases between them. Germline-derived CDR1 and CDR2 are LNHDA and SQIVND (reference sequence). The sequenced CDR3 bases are TGTGCCAGTAGTATATTCGTCGGCAGGTATATGAACACTGAA. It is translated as CASSIFVGRYMNTE. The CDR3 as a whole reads CASSIFVGRYMNTEAFF.

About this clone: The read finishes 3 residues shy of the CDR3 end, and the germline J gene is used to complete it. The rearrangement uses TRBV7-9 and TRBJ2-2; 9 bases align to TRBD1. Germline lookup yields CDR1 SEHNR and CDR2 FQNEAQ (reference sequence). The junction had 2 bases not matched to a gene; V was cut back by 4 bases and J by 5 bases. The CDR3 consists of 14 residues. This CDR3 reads CASSSGQGTGELFF. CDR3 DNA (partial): TGTGCCAGCAGCTCCGGACAGGGGACCGGGGAG.

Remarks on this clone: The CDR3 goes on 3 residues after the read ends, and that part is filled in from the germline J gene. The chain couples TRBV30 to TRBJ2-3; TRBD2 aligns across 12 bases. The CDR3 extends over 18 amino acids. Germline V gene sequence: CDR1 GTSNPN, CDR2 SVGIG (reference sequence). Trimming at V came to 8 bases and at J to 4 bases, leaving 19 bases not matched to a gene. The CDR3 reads CAGWPSGGVSSSSDTQYF. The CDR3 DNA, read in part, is TGTGCCGGATGGCCTAGCGGGGGGGTATCCTCTAGTTCAGATACG.

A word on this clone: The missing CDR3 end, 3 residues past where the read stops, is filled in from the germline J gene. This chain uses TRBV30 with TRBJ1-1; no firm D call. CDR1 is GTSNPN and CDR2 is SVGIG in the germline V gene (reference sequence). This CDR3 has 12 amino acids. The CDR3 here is CAWSVQLWEAFF. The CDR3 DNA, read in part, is TGTGCCTGGAGTGTACAGTTGTGGGAA.

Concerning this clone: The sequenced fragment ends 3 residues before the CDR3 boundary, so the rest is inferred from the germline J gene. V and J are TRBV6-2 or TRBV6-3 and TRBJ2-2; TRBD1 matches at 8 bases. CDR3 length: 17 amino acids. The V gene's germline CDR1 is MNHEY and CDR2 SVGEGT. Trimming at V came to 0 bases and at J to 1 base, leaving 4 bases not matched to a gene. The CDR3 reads CASSYSDRGENTGELFF. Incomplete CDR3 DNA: TGTGCCAGCAGTTACTCCGACAGGGGAGAGAACACCGGGGAG.